This passage covers 5 T cell receptor beta chains from one sample sequenced in a study of T cell responses to AZD1222 COVID-19 vaccine. The data were produced by immunoSEQ multiplex PCR, yet TCRdb's version contains in-frame clones alone and is incomplete. The sample holds around 99,000 clones, approximately 92% seen once. The specimen comprised peripheral blood, sampled on day 0 of AZD1222 vaccination. These receptors were collected from an adult in good health.

The chain joins TRBV12-3 or TRBV12-4 to TRBJ2-2, with TRBD2 matching over 7 bases. V was pared by 6 bases and J by 6 bases, with 1 base of the junction left unmatched. The CDR3 has 12 amino acids. The CDR3 loop is CASRREPGELFF. For the CDR3, the DNA is TGTGCCAGCAGGCGGGAGCCCGGGGAGCTGTTTTTT.

The chain carries TRBV6-2 or TRBV6-3 and TRBJ2-5; TRBD1 is a possible D gene (5 bases). CDR1 is MNHEY and CDR2 is SVGEGT in the germline V gene. V was trimmed by 0 bases and J by 5 bases, leaving 10 bases between them. The CDR3 extends over 14 amino acids. The CDR3 DNA reads TGTGCCAGCAGTTACTCCAGGGAAGGCGAGACCCAGTACTTC. This encodes CASSYSREGETQYF.

V and J are TRBV29-1 and TRBJ1-1; 7 nucleotides line up with TRBD1. With 8 bases clipped from V and 1 base from J, the junction kept 7 bases outside the gene matches. CDR1 SQVTM and CDR2 ANQGSEA come from the germline V gene. The CDR3 is 13 residues long. The CDR3 DNA reads TGCAGCTCGGCGACAGGGACGAACACTGAAGCTTTCTTT. It is translated as CSSATGTNTEAFF.

The V and J genes are TRBV10-2 and TRBJ1-5, with D tentatively TRBD1 (6 bases). This CDR3 is built from 14 residues. Germline V gene lookup returns CDR1 WSHSY and CDR2 SAAADI. The V end lost 4 bases, the J end lost 3 bases, and 10 bases lay between the germline ends. CDR3 protein: CASSVDSFNQPQHF. The CDR3 bases are TGCGCCAGCAGTGTGGACAGCTTCAATCAGCCCCAGCATTTT.

This clone was observed a single time. The chain combines TRBV4-1 with TRBJ1-5, with 8 bases identical to TRBD1. CDR3 length equals 17 residues. Germline loops: CDR1 MGHRA, CDR2 YSYEKL. V lost 2 bases to trimming and J lost 7 bases; unmatched junction nucleotides: 13. CDR3 sequence (DNA): TGCGCCAGCAGCCAAAGTCAGGCCAGGGGGCTTGGACAGCCCCAGCATTTT. Translated: CASSQSQARGLGQPQHF.